This T cell receptor beta chain appears in the sequencing data of a study of technical replicates of blood from a few donors. Germline lookup yields CDR1 SGHTA and CDR2 FQGNSA. The CDR3 is 12 residues long. Trimming removed 5 bases at V and 4 bases at J, with 6 bases between. Measured with immunoSEQ multiplex PCR; TCRdb has only the in-frame clones, and not every one. In the table there are around 85,000 clones, approximately 94% of which are singletons. The clonotype originates from a human donor in good health. Sequencing input: T cells isolated from PBMCs. V and J are TRBV7-2 and TRBJ2-1; D call uncertain. CDR3 sequence reads: CASSRVYNEQFF. CDR3 DNA sequence: TGTGCCAGCAGCCGAGTTTACAATGAGCAGTTCTTC.